The T cell receptor (beta chain) described here comes from a study of radiation and T cells in renal cell carcinoma. Study at large: Nephrectomy followed 15 Gy stereotactic body radiation by 4 weeks. General observations from the study: From baseline, blood top tumor clonotypes peaked at 2 weeks post-radiation.

Produced via immunoSEQ multiplex PCR; TCRdb's table is partial and in-frame only. The sample consists of roughly 53,000 clones, around 83% of them appearing once. As regards this clone: What it recognizes is unknown.

Time point defined: baseline pretreatment blood. Sample treatment: 15 Gy SBRT to primary tumor, nephrectomy 4 weeks later. The tumor was a clear cell renal cell carcinoma. Trimming took off 6 bases at V and 5 bases at J, with 16 bases between the two ends. This CDR3 is built from 14 residues. Germline CDR1 and CDR2: SGHTA and FQGNSA. This specimen was blood, taken from a patient whose treatment included radiotherapy and nephrectomy. This sequence joins TRBV7-2 and TRBJ1-2; maybe TRBD1 (6 bases). The receptor was isolated from a woman aged 70-85 years with renal cell carcinoma. CDR3 DNA sequence: TGTGCCAGCAGGACCGGGGGCATTTGGTATGGCTACACCTTC. This encodes CASRTGGIWYGYTF.